The 32 T cell receptor beta chains in this list originate from one sample, sequenced in a study of blood T cell repertoires in COVID-19. Clones were read by immunoSEQ multiplex PCR, and TCRdb kept only the in-frame ones, dropping some. The repertoire holds some 67,000 clones, roughly three quarters seen once, with approximately 6.8% in the top ten. The sequenced material came from peripheral blood. The receptor set was obtained from a woman in her sixties or seventies with acute or convalescent COVID-19.

The chain couples TRBV5-1 to TRBJ2-7; D possibly corresponds to TRBD1 (5 bases). This CDR3 has 14 amino acids. V lost 0 bases and J lost 0, with 7 bases in between. The V gene's germline CDR1 is SGHRS and CDR2 YFSETQ. CDR3 region: CASSLATASYEQYF. The CDR3 nucleotides read TGCGCCAGCAGCTTGGCGACAGCCTCCTACGAGCAGTACTTC.

The chain has TRBV19 and TRBJ2-1; 14 bases line up with TRBD2. The germline CDR1 and CDR2 sequences are LNHDA and SQIVND (reference sequence). V gave up 4 bases and J gave up 5 bases; unmatched junction bases: 1. The length of the CDR3 is 15 residues. CDR3 loop: CASSRLAGGDNEQFF. In nucleotides, the CDR3 is TGTGCCAGTAGTAGACTAGCGGGGGGGGACAATGAGCAGTTCTTC.

This chain connects TRBV5-5 to TRBJ1-1; the D gene is possibly TRBD1 (5 bases). The CDR3 has 15 amino acids. The V end lost 5 bases, the J end lost 0 bases, and 14 bases lay between the germline ends. Germline lookup yields CDR1 SGHKS and CDR2 YYEKEE (reference sequence). The CDR3 nucleotides read TGTGCCAGCAGAAACGAACAGGATCTGAACACTGAAGCTTTCTTT. Translated: CASRNEQDLNTEAFF.

This chain uses TRBV19 with TRBJ1-1; no clear D gene. Germline-derived CDR1 and CDR2 are LNHDA and SQIVND (reference sequence). Trimming stripped 3 bases from V and 0 bases from J, with 5 bases between. This CDR3 region has 13 residues. The CDR3 bases are TGTGCCAGTAGTATTTTAGTGAACACTGAAGCTTTCTTT. Protein sequence: CASSILVNTEAFF.

This chain connects TRBV5-1 to TRBJ2-3, with D unresolved. Germline V gene lookup returns CDR1 SGHRS and CDR2 YFSETQ. V was cut by 6 bases and J by 5 bases, with 4 bases left in between. The CDR3 is 10 residues long. The CDR3: CASTGDTQYF. The CDR3 DNA reads TGCGCCAGCACGGGAGATACGCAGTATTTT.

The chain recombines TRBV6-5 with TRBJ1-2; the D gene is possibly TRBD1 (6 bases). The CDR3 has 16 residues. Germline V gene sequence: CDR1 MNHEY, CDR2 SVGAGI. Between the trimmed V and J ends, which lost 0 bases and 4 bases, there was a span of 15 bases. The chain's CDR3 is CASSYSPGGLIYGYTF. Written as DNA, the CDR3 is TGTGCCAGCAGTTACTCGCCCGGGGGGCTAATCTATGGCTACACCTTC.

Concerning this clone: At one of its ends the junction is not consistent with the germline gene, which may arise from a read error. The chain joins TRBV7-7 to TRBJ2-2; D possibly matches TRBD1 or TRBD2 (5 bases each). Per germline, CDR1 SSHAT and CDR2 FNYEAQ (reference sequence). The CDR3 is 15 amino acids. The CDR3 bases are TGTGCTAGCAGCTTAGAGGGGCGGAATTACGGGGAGCTGTTTTTT. It codes for CASSLEGRNYGELFF.

This clone was counted once. The chain uses TRBV29-1 and TRBJ1-2; 7 bases match TRBD1. The germline V gene has CDR1 SQVTM and CDR2 ANQGSEA. The CDR3 totals 16 residues. Trimming at V came to 5 bases and at J to 1 base, leaving 13 bases not matched to a gene. CDR3 in amino acids: CSVSRALTGINYGYTF. The CDR3 DNA reads TGCAGCGTTTCTCGAGCCCTGACAGGGATTAACTATGGCTACACCTTC.

V is TRBV18 and J is TRBJ2-1; possibly TRBD2 for D (5 bases). This CDR3 comprises 17 residues. V dropped 3 bases and J dropped 5 bases, with 20 bases sitting between them. CDR1 KGHSH and CDR2 LQKENI come from the germline V gene. In DNA form, the CDR3 reads TGTGCCAGCTCACCCACAATAAGCGGTTTGGTCGACAATGAGCAGTTCTTC. Its translation: CASSPTISGLVDNEQFF.

V usage is TRBV10-3 and J usage is TRBJ2-7, with D possibly being TRBD2 (5 bases). This CDR3 is 13 amino acids long. The germline CDR1 and CDR2 sequences are ENHRY and SYGVKD. Trimming took 4 bases from V and 3 from J, leaving 10 bases between them. The CDR3 region has the DNA TGTGCCATCAGTGGACGGGGAGACTACGAGCAGTACTTC. This sequence encodes CAISGRGDYEQYF.

This chain connects TRBV19 to TRBJ1-1; D gene ambiguous. Trimming removed 1 base at V and 4 bases at J, with 13 bases between. CDR1 is LNHDA and CDR2 is SQIVND in the germline V gene (reference sequence). The CDR3 covers 15 residues. Here the CDR3 reads CASSIGRTRGTEAFF. The CDR3 DNA reads TGTGCCAGTAGTATAGGGAGAACCCGGGGCACTGAAGCTTTCTTT.

V gene TRBV29-1 combines with J gene TRBJ1-5, with D possibly being TRBD1 (6 bases). Germline V CDR1 and CDR2: SQVTM, ANQGSEA. V lost 6 bases and J 0 bases, leaving 9 bases between the germline ends. The CDR3 spans 13 residues. The CDR3 DNA reads as TGCAGCGTACAGGGTAATAGCAATCAGCCCCAGCATTTT. This sequence encodes CSVQGNSNQPQHF.

The chain is built from TRBV3-1 (or the pseudogene TRBV3-2) and TRBJ2-5; TRBD1 matches 7 bases. V lost 6 bases, J lost 5 bases, and 6 bases stayed unmatched. Germline CDR1 reads LGHDT; CDR2 reads YNNKEL (reference sequence). CDR3 length equals 13 residues. Here the CDR3 DNA reads TGTGCCAGCAGAGACAGGGCAGTGGAGACCCAGTACTTC. Translating it yields CASRDRAVETQYF.

The V call is TRBV14, the J call TRBJ1-5; D is perhaps TRBD1 (5 bases). The CDR3 has 16 amino acids. V was shortened by 4 bases and J by 0 bases, with 13 bases between the two germline ends. Germline V CDR1 and CDR2: SGHDN, FVKESK. CDR3 in DNA: TGTGCCAGCAGCCCACTGACAGCTTATAGCAATCAGCCCCAGCATTTT. It translates to CASSPLTAYSNQPQHF.

J is TRBJ2-2 and V is TRBV2, with TRBD1 matching over 8 bases. Germline V gene data show CDR1 as SNHLY and CDR2 as FYNNEI. The CDR3 loop spans 16 amino acids. Unmatched junction bases numbered 9, after V lost 9 bases and J lost 0 bases. The CDR3 is CARGISGGPNTGELFF. CDR3 coding DNA: TGTGCCAGAGGGATATCAGGGGGCCCGAACACCGGGGAGCTGTTTTTT.

This chain joins TRBV25-1 and TRBJ2-2; TRBD1 matches at 10 bases. The CDR3 is 16 residues long. Germline V lookup: CDR1 MGHDK, CDR2 SYGVNS. After removal of 4 bases from V and 4 bases from J, the junction contained 6 bases not matched to a gene. The CDR3 sequence: CASSGRQGAGTGELFF. DNA for the CDR3: TGTGCCAGCAGTGGAAGACAGGGGGCTGGCACCGGGGAGCTGTTTTTT.

The J gene is TRBJ2-2, the V gene TRBV11-1; maybe TRBD1 (5 bases). The CDR3 totals 13 residues. The V end was cut by 2 bases, the J end by 12 bases, with 13 bases between. Germline CDR1 SGHAT, CDR2 FQDESV (reference sequence). CDR3 DNA: TGTGCCAGCAGCTTATCGGCCGCAGGGCAGCTGTTTTTT. This translates into CASSLSAAGQLFF.

The count of this clone is one. The CDR3 here is CASSLSGDETQYF. Written as DNA, the CDR3 is TGTGCCAGCAGCTTGTCAGGGGACGAGACCCAGTACTTC. The rearrangement joins TRBV5-4 to TRBJ2-5, with D possibly being TRBD1 (6 bases). The CDR3 sequence is 13 residues long. Trimming took off 1 base at V and 5 bases at J, with 9 bases between the two ends. Germline-derived CDR1 and CDR2 are SGHNT and YYREEE (reference sequence).

The CDR3 sequence is CASSQVDSHSGNTIYF. The CDR3 DNA reads TGCGCCAGCAGCCAAGTGGACAGTCACTCTGGAAACACCATATATTTT. J is TRBJ1-3 and V is TRBV4-1; possibly TRBD1 for D (6 bases). This CDR3 has 16 residues. V was trimmed by 1 base and J by 0 bases, leaving 10 bases between them. Germline assignment: CDR1 MGHRA and CDR2 YSYEKL.

The chain uses TRBV27 and TRBJ1-1, with a weak D call TRBD1 (6 bases). V dropped 4 bases and J dropped 6 bases, with 15 bases sitting between them. The CDR3 has 14 amino acids. Germline CDR1 and CDR2: MNHEY and SMNVEV (reference sequence). CDR3 DNA sequence: TGTGCCAGCAGTTATCAGGGGAGGGGACCTGAAGCTTTCTTT. Residues: CASSYQGRGPEAFF.

The chain uses TRBV5-1 and TRBJ2-3, with 11 bases aligning to TRBD2. Germline trimming cut 1 base from V and 0 bases from J; bases unmatched to any gene: 4. The CDR3 consists of 17 residues. Germline V gives CDR1 SGHRS, CDR2 YFSETQ. CDR3 protein: CASSLLTSGASTDTQYF. The CDR3 coding sequence is TGCGCCAGCAGCTTGCTGACTAGCGGGGCTAGCACAGATACGCAGTATTTT. The whole variable domain, remainder taken from reference TRBV5-1 and TRBJ2-3, is KAGVTQTPRYLIKTRGQQVTLSCSPISGHRSVSWYQQTPGQGLQFLFEYFSETQRNKGNFPGRFSGRQFSNSRSEMNVSTLELGDSALYLCASSLLTSGASTDTQYFGPGTRLTVL.

J is TRBJ1-2 and V is TRBV10-3; 12 positions agree with TRBD1. The germline CDR1 and CDR2 sequences are ENHRY and SYGVKD. This CDR3 contains 15 residues. Trimming took 10 bases from V and 2 from J; bases not matched to a gene: 8. For the CDR3, the DNA is TGTGCCACCTGGGACAGGGGGCGCGGAAACTATGGCTACACCTTC. Translation gives CATWDRGRGNYGYTF.

This clone was observed once. The chain uses TRBV30 and TRBJ2-7, with D possibly matching TRBD2 (6 bases). CDR1 is GTSNPN, CDR2 SVGIG, per germline (reference sequence). V shed 5 bases and J shed 0 bases, with 11 bases lying between them. The CDR3 length is 13 residues. CDR3 in DNA: TGTGCCTGGGGGACTTCCATCTCCTACGAGCAGTACTTC. It codes for CAWGTSISYEQYF. Filled out from reference TRBV30 and TRBJ2-7, the complete variable domain reads SQTIHQWPATLVQPVGSPLSLECTVEGTSNPNLYWYRQAAGRGLQLLFYSVGIGQISSEVPQNLSASRPQDRQFILSSKKLLLSDSGFYLCAWGTSISYEQYFGPGTRLTVT.

J is TRBJ1-2 and V is TRBV10-2, with D possibly being TRBD1 (6 bases). In germline, CDR1 is WSHSY, CDR2 SAAADI. V was cut by 4 bases and J by 6 bases, with 9 bases left in between. CDR3 length: 12 amino acids. This CDR3 reads CASSGWTDGYTF. Written as DNA, the CDR3 is TGCGCCAGCAGTGGTTGGACAGATGGCTACACCTTC.

The chain carries TRBV14 and TRBJ2-5, with D tentatively TRBD1 (6 bases). The CDR3 is made up of 15 amino acids. With 2 bases removed from V and 5 bases from J, the gap between germline ends came to 15 bases. Germline V gene data show CDR1 as SGHDN and CDR2 as FVKESK. The CDR3, as DNA: TGTGCCAGCAGCCAAACTATGGGAACAGGGGAGACCCAGTACTTC. It encodes CASSQTMGTGETQYF.

This sequence joins TRBV19 and TRBJ1-6; D not certain. Germline-derived CDR1 and CDR2 are LNHDA and SQIVND (reference sequence). The V end was cut by 3 bases, the J end by 9 bases, with 18 bases between. The CDR3 covers 16 residues. The CDR3 bases are TGTGCCAGTAGTATTTTGATCGCCTCCCAACTTTCACCCCTCCACTTT. It translates to CASSILIASQLSPLHF.

This chain links TRBV3-1 (or the pseudogene TRBV3-2) with TRBJ1-1; 7 bases map to TRBD1. The length of the CDR3 is 16 residues. Losses at the gene ends were 3 bases for V and 3 bases for J; bases not matched to a gene: 10. Germline CDR1 LGHDT, CDR2 YNNKEL (reference sequence). The CDR3 nucleotides read TGTGCCAGCAGCCATTCTCAGACAGGGATCTACACTGAAGCTTTCTTT. Protein sequence: CASSHSQTGIYTEAFF.

The V and J genes are TRBV11-1 and TRBJ2-1; TRBD2 is a possible D gene (6 bases). Germline-derived CDR1 and CDR2 are SGHAT and FQDESV (reference sequence). The CDR3 is 14 residues long. V was shortened by 7 bases and J by 4 bases, with 14 bases between the two germline ends. The CDR3 nucleotides are TGTGCCAGCAACGGAGGCGGGGTTTACAATGAGCAGTTCTTC. Protein: CASNGGGVYNEQFF.

The chain recombines TRBV6-5 with TRBJ2-1; D is perhaps TRBD2 (7 bases). This CDR3 comprises 14 residues. Germline lookup yields CDR1 MNHEY and CDR2 SVGAGI. The germline V and J ends were trimmed by 6 bases and 2 bases, with 11 bases remaining between them. For the CDR3, the DNA is TGTGCCAGCAGAGGGGGGGTAGCCTACAATGAGCAGTTCTTC. Protein: CASRGGVAYNEQFF.

The chain couples TRBV5-1 to TRBJ2-2; the D is unclear. V gave up 4 bases and J gave up 2 bases, with 3 bases separating them. The CDR3 length is 12 residues. Germline V gene sequence: CDR1 SGHRS, CDR2 YFSETQ. CDR3 in DNA: TGCGCCAGCAGCCCAAACACCGGGGAGCTGTTTTTT. Translating it yields CASSPNTGELFF.

The chain recombines TRBV3-1 (or the pseudogene TRBV3-2) with TRBJ1-2; D perhaps matches TRBD1 (6 bases). V lost 1 base, J lost 7 bases, and 13 bases lay in between. Per germline, CDR1 LGHDT and CDR2 YNNKEL (reference sequence). CDR3 size: 14 residues. CDR3 in DNA: TGTGCCAGCAGCCAAGGGACAGTTCGAAGTGGCTACACCTTC. This sequence encodes CASSQGTVRSGYTF.

The rearrangement links TRBV5-1 to TRBJ2-7; no firm D call. Germline V gene data show CDR1 as SGHRS and CDR2 as YFSETQ. There are 14 residues in the CDR3. Between the trimmed V and J ends, which lost 3 bases and 0 bases, there was a span of 10 bases. The CDR3 DNA follows: TGCGCCAGCAGCTCCACCCCGGGCTCCTACGAGCAGTACTTC. Encoded protein: CASSSTPGSYEQYF.